This entry lists 9 T cell receptor beta chains sequenced from one sample in a study of regulatory T cells in long-lasting Graves disease (dated by TCRdb to the early 2020s). The time point label corresponds to: newly diagnosed GD, antithyroid drugs for less than 3 months. For both TCR sequencing and RNA sequencing, RNA was extracted from PBMCs in TRIzol. The library was generated by multiplex PCR. The sequencing machine was an Illumina HiSeq 4000. TCR beta libraries were built with iRepertoire HTBI primers and Arm-PCR amplification of CDR3 regions. The public reads were reprocessed in TCRdb via fastp at Q25 and MiXCR, keeping in-frame beta chains. CDR3 protein duplicates are merged, each entry listing the most common genes and DNA. The sample data list a few hundred thousand distinct CDR3 sequences, and 15% to 20% of these were observed just once. 20% of the sample comes from the top ten. A further study also used this sample, focusing on T cells in Graves' hyperthyroidism and ophthalmopathy.

Here the sequenced sample was peripheral blood mononuclear cells (PBMCs), taken at new diagnosis, from a patient treated with antithyroid drugs. These receptors were obtained from a woman aged 18-29 years with Graves disease. Donor details come from another sample of the same person, matched by shared clones.

At least ten counts were recorded for this clonotype. This chain connects TRBV6-2 or TRBV6-3 to TRBJ2-7; D is unclear. V was shortened by 2 bases and J by 2 bases, with 13 bases between the two germline ends. This CDR3 region has 15 residues. Germline loops: CDR1 MNHEY, CDR2 SVGEGT. The CDR3: CASSYRRAPTYEQYF. The CDR3 nucleotides are TGTGCCAGCAGTTACCGGCGCGCACCGACCTACGAGCAGTACTTC.

With regard to this clonotype: A read error is possible here, since a much larger clone lies one base away. The genes are TRBV28 and TRBJ2-7; D may be TRBD1 or TRBD2 (5 bases each). The germline gives CDR1 MDHEN, CDR2 SYDVKM. Trimming shortened V by 6 bases and J by 3 bases, and 12 bases separated the two germline ends. The CDR3 sequence is 13 residues long. The DNA of the CDR3 is TGTGCCAGCAGGGAAAGGGACCACTACGAGCAGTACTTC. Its translation is CASRERDHYEQYF.

Notes on this clonotype: This may be a read error, as it is one base from a much larger clone. The chain combines TRBV3-1 with TRBJ2-6, with a possible D match to TRBD1 (6 bases). Trimming took 8 bases from V and 1 from J, leaving 15 bases between them. The germline CDR1 and CDR2 sequences are LGHDT and YNNKEL (reference sequence). This CDR3 comprises 16 residues. This CDR3 reads CASGGSTFSGANVLTF. CDR3 bases: TGTGCCAGCGGGGGCAGCACATTTTCTGGGGCCAACGTCCTGACTTTC.

This chain uses TRBV28 with TRBJ1-2, with D hard to call. CDR3 length: 15 amino acids. CDR1 and CDR2 (germline): MDHEN, SYDVKM. V was cut by 4 bases and J by 4 bases, with 16 bases left in between. CDR3 sequence: CASSSARFLGYGYTF. For the CDR3, the DNA is TGTGCCAGCAGTTCCGCCAGGTTTTTAGGCTATGGCTACACCTTC.

This chain links TRBV3-1 with TRBJ1-3; maybe TRBD1 (6 bases). The CDR3 is 16 residues long. Germline V gene sequence: CDR1 LGHDT, CDR2 YNNKEL (reference sequence). Trimming stripped 3 bases from V and 4 bases from J, with 16 bases between. The CDR3 loop is CASSQTNRVLGNTIYF. The CDR3 DNA sequence: TGTGCCAGCAGCCAGACAAACAGGGTCCTCGGAAACACCATATATTTT.

This clonotype occurred many times. This rearrangement joins TRBV30 to TRBJ1-1, with TRBD1 identical over 8 bases. CDR1 is GTSNPN and CDR2 is SVGIG in the germline V gene (reference sequence). With 5 bases clipped from V and 6 bases from J, the junction kept 5 bases outside the gene matches. The CDR3 loop spans 12 amino acids. Written as DNA, the CDR3 is TGTGCCTGGGACAGGGGTAGGGCTGAAGCTTTCTTT. As protein: CAWDRGRAEAFF.

Of note for this clonotype: No conserved phenylalanine or tryptophan ends this CDR3, so it is likely a read error. The DNA is left out, because the CDR3 cannot be placed on it with certainty; the CDR3 is given as TCRdb lists it. The rearrangement joins TRBV20-1 to TRBJ2-7; TRBD1 is the table's D call, not checked against the DNA. In germline, CDR1 is DFQATT, CDR2 SNEGSKA (reference sequence). The CDR3 spans 16 amino acids, including both terminal residues. CDR3 sequence reads: CSASREGRQGWGEQCS.

The chain couples TRBV6-1 to TRBJ2-7; weak D call: TRBD2 (6 bases). CDR3 length: 14 amino acids. The germline gives CDR1 MNHNS, CDR2 SASEGT. V was clipped by 6 bases and J by 7 bases, with 19 bases between them. The CDR3 sequence is CASRELGRSGEQYF. DNA of the CDR3: TGTGCCAGCAGAGAACTAGGACGGAGCGGGGAGCAGTACTTC.

The sample holds many counts of this clonotype. The genes are TRBV5-1 and TRBJ2-2, with D hard to call. Trimming shortened V by 5 bases and J by 1 base, and 9 bases separated the two germline ends. The CDR3 extends over 14 amino acids. The germline CDR1 and CDR2 sequences are SGHRS and YFSETQ. Here the CDR3 DNA reads TGCGCCAGCAGTTTACTAAGGAACACCGGGGAGCTGTTTTTT. Translating it yields CASSLLRNTGELFF.